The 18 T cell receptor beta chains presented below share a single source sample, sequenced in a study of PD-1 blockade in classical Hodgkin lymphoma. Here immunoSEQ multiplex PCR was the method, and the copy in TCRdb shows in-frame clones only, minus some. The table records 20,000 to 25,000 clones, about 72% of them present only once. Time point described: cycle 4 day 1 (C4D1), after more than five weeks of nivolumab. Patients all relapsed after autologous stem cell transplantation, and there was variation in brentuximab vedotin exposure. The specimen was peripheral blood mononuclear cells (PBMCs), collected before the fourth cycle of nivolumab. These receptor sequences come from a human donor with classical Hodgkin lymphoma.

CDR3 protein: CASRGAGGAYNEQFF. CDR3 nucleotides: TGTGCCAGCAGAGGAGCGGGGGGGGCGTACAATGAGCAGTTCTTC. The chain employs TRBV27 and TRBJ2-1; 10 bases are a match to TRBD2. V gave up 6 bases and J gave up 4 bases; unmatched junction bases: 6. The CDR3 has 15 amino acids. Germline V gene sequence: CDR1 MNHEY, CDR2 SMNVEV (reference sequence).

The CDR3 coding sequence is TGTGCCAGCACCGCATACGGGGTTGGGACTGAAGCTTTCTTT. It encodes CASTAYGVGTEAFF. This sequence joins TRBV28 and TRBJ1-1; no clear D gene. Germline V gene lookup returns CDR1 MDHEN and CDR2 SYDVKM. This CDR3 is built from 14 residues. V was cut by 7 bases and J by 5 bases, with 17 bases left in between.

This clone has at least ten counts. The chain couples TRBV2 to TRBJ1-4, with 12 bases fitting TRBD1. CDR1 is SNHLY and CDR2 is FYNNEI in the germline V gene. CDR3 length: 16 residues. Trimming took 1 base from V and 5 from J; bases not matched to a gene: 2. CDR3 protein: CASSEVGQGANEKLFF. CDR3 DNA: TGTGCCAGCAGTGAAGTGGGACAGGGGGCGAATGAAAAACTGTTTTTT.

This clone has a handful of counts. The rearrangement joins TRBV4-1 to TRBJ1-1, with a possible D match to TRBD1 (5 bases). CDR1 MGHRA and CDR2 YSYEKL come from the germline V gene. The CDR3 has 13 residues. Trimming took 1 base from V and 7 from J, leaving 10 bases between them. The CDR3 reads CASSQGQGVEAFF. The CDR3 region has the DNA TGCGCCAGCAGCCAAGGTCAGGGTGTTGAAGCTTTCTTT.

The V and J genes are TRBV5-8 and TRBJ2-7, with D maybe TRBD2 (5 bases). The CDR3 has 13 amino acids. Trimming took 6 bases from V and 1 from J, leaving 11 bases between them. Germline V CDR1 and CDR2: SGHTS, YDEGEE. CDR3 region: CASTLGRSYEQYV. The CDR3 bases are TGTGCCAGCACTCTTGGGAGATCCTACGAGCAGTACGTC.

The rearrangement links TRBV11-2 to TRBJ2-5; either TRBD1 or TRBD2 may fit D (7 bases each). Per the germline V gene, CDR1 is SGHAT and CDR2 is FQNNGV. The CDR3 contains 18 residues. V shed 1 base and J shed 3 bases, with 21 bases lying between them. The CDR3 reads CASSLVRGRQGGEETQYF. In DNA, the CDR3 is TGTGCCAGCAGCTTAGTGCGGGGGCGCCAGGGGGGAGAAGAGACCCAGTACTTC.

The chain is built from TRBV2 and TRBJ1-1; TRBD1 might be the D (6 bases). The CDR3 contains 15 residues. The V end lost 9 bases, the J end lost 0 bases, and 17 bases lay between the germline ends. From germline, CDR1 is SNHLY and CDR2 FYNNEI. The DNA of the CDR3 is TGTGCCAGTCGTGGGGGGCTATATATGAACACTGAAGCTTTCTTT. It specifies CASRGGLYMNTEAFF.

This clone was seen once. This chain's CDR3 is CASSEQPGVGYEQYF. The CDR3 DNA reads TGTGCCAGCAGCGAACAACCGGGTGTAGGCTACGAGCAGTACTTC. The chain carries TRBV9 and TRBJ2-7; no reliable D call. Germline CDR1 SGDLS, CDR2 YYNGEE. V lost 3 bases, J lost 3 bases, and 16 bases lay in between. The CDR3 runs to 15 residues.

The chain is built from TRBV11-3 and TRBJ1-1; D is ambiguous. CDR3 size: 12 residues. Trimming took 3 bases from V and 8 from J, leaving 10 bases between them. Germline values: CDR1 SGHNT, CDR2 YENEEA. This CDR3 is CASSFYTEEAFF. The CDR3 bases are TGTGCCAGCAGCTTCTACACTGAGGAAGCTTTCTTT.

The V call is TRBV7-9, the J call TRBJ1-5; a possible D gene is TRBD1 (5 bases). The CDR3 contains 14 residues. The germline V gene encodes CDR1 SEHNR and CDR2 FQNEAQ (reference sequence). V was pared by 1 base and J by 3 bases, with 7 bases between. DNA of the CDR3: TGTGCCAGCAGCTTAGGAGGGACCAATCAGCCCCAGCATTTT. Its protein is CASSLGGTNQPQHF.

The CDR3 coding sequence is TGTGCCAGCAGTTGGGAGGGGGGAGCCAAAAACATTCAGTACTTC. Residues: CASSWEGGAKNIQYF. The chain couples TRBV28 to TRBJ2-4; D is possibly TRBD2 (7 bases). V dropped 4 bases and J dropped 0 bases, with 10 bases sitting between them. CDR1 is MDHEN and CDR2 is SYDVKM in the germline V gene. This CDR3 region has 15 residues.

CDR3: CASSFLGSADTQYF. CDR3 DNA sequence: TGTGCCAGCAGTTTTTTAGGGTCAGCAGATACGCAGTATTTT. The V call is TRBV27, the J call TRBJ2-3, with D unclear. Germline CDR1 MNHEY, CDR2 SMNVEV (reference sequence). This CDR3 is built from 14 residues. The germline V and J ends were trimmed by 3 bases and 4 bases, with 11 bases remaining between them.

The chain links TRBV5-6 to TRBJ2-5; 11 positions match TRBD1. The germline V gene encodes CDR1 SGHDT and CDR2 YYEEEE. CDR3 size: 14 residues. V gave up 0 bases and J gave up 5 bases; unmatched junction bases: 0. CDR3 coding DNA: TGTGCCAGCAGCTTGGGGACAGGGGGCGAGACCCAGTACTTC. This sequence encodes CASSLGTGGETQYF.

The CDR3 spells CASSVEGGAGQPQHF. CDR3 sequence (DNA): TGTGCCAGCAGCGTAGAGGGGGGTGCCGGACAGCCCCAGCATTTT. The rearrangement joins TRBV9 to TRBJ1-5; tentatively, D is TRBD1 (6 bases). From germline, CDR1 is SGDLS and CDR2 YYNGEE. This CDR3 comprises 15 residues. V lost 0 bases to trimming and J lost 7 bases, with 14 bases between them.

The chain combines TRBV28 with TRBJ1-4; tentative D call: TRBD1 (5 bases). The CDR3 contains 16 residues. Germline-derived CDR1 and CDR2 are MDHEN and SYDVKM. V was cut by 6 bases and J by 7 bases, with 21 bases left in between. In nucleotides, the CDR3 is TGTGCCAGCAGCAGTTTATTGAGGGGAGGAAGTGAAAAACTGTTTTTT. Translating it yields CASSSLLRGGSEKLFF.

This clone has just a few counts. CDR3 region: CASSQDRAGPEAFF. In DNA form, the CDR3 reads TGCGCCAGCAGCCAAGATCGGGCGGGGCCTGAAGCTTTCTTT. The J gene is TRBJ1-1, the V gene TRBV4-3, with D possibly matching TRBD1 (5 bases). The germline V gene encodes CDR1 LGHNA and CDR2 YSLEER. Trimming left V 0 bases short and J 6 bases short, with 11 bases between. The CDR3 loop spans 14 amino acids.

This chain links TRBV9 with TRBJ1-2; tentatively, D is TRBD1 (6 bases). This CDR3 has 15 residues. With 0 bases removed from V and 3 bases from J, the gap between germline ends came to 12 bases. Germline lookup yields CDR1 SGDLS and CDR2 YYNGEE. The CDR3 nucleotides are TGTGCCAGCAGCGTAGCTCCGGACAGAGACTATGGCTACACCTTC. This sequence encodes CASSVAPDRDYGYTF.

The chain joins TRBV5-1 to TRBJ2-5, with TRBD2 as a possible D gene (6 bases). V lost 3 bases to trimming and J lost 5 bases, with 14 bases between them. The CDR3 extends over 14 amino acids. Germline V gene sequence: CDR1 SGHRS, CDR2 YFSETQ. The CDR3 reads CASSWTGTAETQYF. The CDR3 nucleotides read TGCGCCAGCAGCTGGACGGGGACTGCGGAGACCCAGTACTTC.